These 25 T cell receptor beta chains were sequenced from one sample in a study of blood T cell repertoires in COVID-19. Some clones are missing from TCRdb's copy, which holds only in-frame ones; the method was immunoSEQ multiplex PCR. Of roughly 160,000 clones listed, about 87% are singletons. Sequencing used peripheral blood. The receptor source for this set is a woman between 65 and 79 years old with COVID-19, enrolled during active disease.

The chain couples TRBV29-1 to TRBJ2-5, with 7 bases that match TRBD1. The CDR3 spans 14 residues. CDR1 and CDR2 (germline): SQVTM, ANQGSEA. V trimming: 5 bases; J trimming: 2 bases; junction bases outside the gene matches: 8. CDR3: CSVSKTGVQETQYF. The CDR3, as DNA: TGCAGCGTTTCGAAAACAGGGGTTCAAGAGACCCAGTACTTC.

This rearrangement joins TRBV7-2 to TRBJ2-3; TRBD2 matches at 11 bases. The length of the CDR3 is 15 residues. With V trimmed by 10 bases and J by 1 base, 7 bases remained unmatched. Germline V lookup: CDR1 SGHTA, CDR2 FQGNSA. The CDR3 here is CATVPLAGGTDTQYF. As DNA, the CDR3 is TGTGCCACCGTCCCACTAGCGGGGGGCACAGATACGCAGTATTTT.

The chain recombines TRBV27 with TRBJ2-6, with TRBD2 identical over 8 bases. The junction had 10 bases not matched to a gene; V was cut back by 2 bases and J by 10 bases. This CDR3 has 16 amino acids. The germline CDR1 and CDR2 sequences are MNHEY and SMNVEV (reference sequence). The DNA for the CDR3 is TGTGCCAGCAGTTTACGCGGGGGGCGGGAACAGAACGTCCTGACTTTC. Translation gives CASSLRGGREQNVLTF.

In its sample, this clone was seen a few times. The CDR3 nucleotides are TGTGCCAGCTCACCTCAATTAAGGGGACAGGCTGGAAATTCACCCCTCCACTTT. Its translation: CASSPQLRGQAGNSPLHF. The chain employs TRBV18 and TRBJ1-6; 8 nucleotides align to TRBD1. This CDR3 comprises 18 residues. The germline V gene has CDR1 KGHSH and CDR2 LQKENI. The trim removed 3 bases at V and 7 bases at J, leaving 14 bases unmatched.

This chain joins TRBV7-9 and TRBJ2-2; 9 bases line up with TRBD2. The CDR3 has 16 residues. In germline, CDR1 is SEHNR, CDR2 FQNEAQ (reference sequence). V lost 4 bases and J lost 5; bases outside the gene matches: 8. The CDR3, as DNA: TGTGCCAGCAGCTCTTCTAGCGGGGTTGCAACCGGGGAGCTGTTTTTT. Protein sequence: CASSSSSGVATGELFF.

J is TRBJ1-6 and V is TRBV28, with D uncertain. This CDR3 is 18 amino acids long. The V and J ends lost 2 bases and 7 bases respectively, with 21 bases between them. Germline V gene lookup returns CDR1 MDHEN and CDR2 SYDVKM. CDR3 DNA: TGTGCCAGCAGTTTAAGCGGACGTTATCAGTTAATAAATTCACCCCTCCACTTT. Its protein is CASSLSGRYQLINSPLHF.

The CDR3, as DNA: TGTGCCAGCAGCTTGTTAACAGGGAGGGGTGAAAAACTGTTTTTT. This codes for CASSLLTGRGEKLFF. The chain combines TRBV5-5 with TRBJ1-4; TRBD1 might be the D (6 bases). V was clipped by 1 base and J by 7 bases, with 14 bases between them. CDR1 is SGHKS and CDR2 is YYEKEE in the germline V gene (reference sequence). The CDR3 consists of 15 residues.

The chain is built from TRBV18 and TRBJ1-3; a possible D gene is TRBD1 (5 bases). Looked up from germline, CDR1 is KGHSH and CDR2 is LQKENI. The CDR3 is 16 amino acids. The V end lost 3 bases, the J end lost 3 bases, and 15 bases lay between the germline ends. As DNA, the CDR3 is TGTGCCAGCTCACCCGCCGGGGGGATAGATGGAAACACCATATATTTT. It codes for CASSPAGGIDGNTIYF.

The V gene is TRBV7-9, the J gene TRBJ2-5; tentative D call: TRBD1 (6 bases). The V gene lost 5 bases and the J gene lost 1 base, with 14 bases spanning the gap. Germline-derived CDR1 and CDR2 are SEHNR and FQNEAQ (reference sequence). The CDR3 covers 15 residues. The CDR3 is CASSLGARGQETQYF. For the CDR3, the DNA is TGTGCCAGCAGCCTAGGGGCCAGGGGCCAAGAGACCCAGTACTTC.

This chain uses TRBV19 with TRBJ1-4, with D hard to call. This CDR3 comprises 10 residues. CDR1 and CDR2 from the germline V gene are LNHDA and SQIVND (reference sequence). The ends were cut back, 9 bases at V and 8 bases at J, with 7 bases in the middle. The CDR3 nucleotides are TGTGCCAGCCGGGGAGAAAAACTGTTTTTT. As protein: CASRGEKLFF.

This rearrangement joins TRBV20-1 to TRBJ1-1, with D maybe TRBD1 (5 bases). V lost 5 bases to trimming and J lost 6 bases, with 7 bases between them. This CDR3 contains 10 residues. Germline V CDR1 and CDR2: DFQATT, SNEGSKA (reference sequence). As DNA, the CDR3 is TGCAGTGCTGGGGGGGCTGAAGCTTTCTTT. The encoded protein is CSAGGAEAFF.

The V and J genes are TRBV28 and TRBJ1-6; no clear D gene. This CDR3 contains 12 residues. The germline V gene encodes CDR1 MDHEN and CDR2 SYDVKM. Trimming stripped 5 bases from V and 13 bases from J, with 12 bases between. CDR3: CASSRVLRPLHF. The DNA for the CDR3 is TGTGCCAGCAGTCGAGTCCTACGTCCCCTCCACTTT.

In this sample, this clone turned up once. V and J are TRBV5-4 and TRBJ1-1, with a tentative D call TRBD1 (6 bases). The CDR3 is made up of 15 amino acids. CDR1 and CDR2 (germline): SGHNT, YYREEE (reference sequence). V was trimmed by 3 bases and J by 6 bases, leaving 18 bases between them. CDR3 bases: TGTGCCAGCAGCTCGGAAAGGACAGCATCTTCTGAAGCTTTCTTT. This sequence encodes CASSSERTASSEAFF.

The table lists this clone with a count of one. The V and J genes are TRBV9 and TRBJ2-1; 13 bases align to TRBD2. The V segment lost 3 bases and the J segment 3 bases; nucleotides outside the gene matches: 12. The CDR3 is 19 amino acids. CDR1 and CDR2 (germline): SGDLS, YYNGEE. The CDR3 here is CASSATGLAGLNYYNEQFF. CDR3 bases: TGTGCCAGCAGCGCCACGGGACTAGCGGGATTAAATTACTACAATGAGCAGTTCTTC. The full variable domain, rest sourced from reference TRBV9 and TRBJ2-1, is DSGVTQTPKHLITATGQRVTLRCSPRSGDLSVYWYQQSLDQGLQFLIQYYNGEERAKGNILERFSAQQFPDLHSELNLSSLELGDSALYFCASSATGLAGLNYYNEQFFGPGTRLTVL.

The rearrangement links TRBV29-1 to TRBJ1-2; 9 bases are a match to TRBD1. The CDR3 runs to 15 residues. Germline values: CDR1 SQVTM, CDR2 ANQGSEA. The V and J ends lost 3 bases and 4 bases, in that order; junction bases with no gene match: 9. The CDR3: CSVDGTGGNCYGYTF. The CDR3 nucleotides are TGCAGCGTTGATGGTACAGGGGGCAATTGCTATGGCTACACCTTC.

The V call is TRBV10-2, the J call TRBJ2-7; TRBD2 matches 15 bases. The CDR3 runs to 17 residues. V dropped 5 bases and J dropped 2; count of bases not matched to a gene: 7. CDR1 and CDR2 (germline): WSHSY, SAAADI. Here the CDR3 DNA reads TGCGCCAGCAGTCCAGCCGGGACTAGCGGGGGGACCTACGAGCAGTACTTC. Encoded protein: CASSPAGTSGGTYEQYF.

This clone is a singleton in its sample. The CDR3 DNA reads TGTGCCAGCAGCCAATTGGCGGGCTACGAGCAGTACTTC. This gives the protein CASSQLAGYEQYF. The rearrangement joins TRBV16 to TRBJ2-7; TRBD2 is a possible D gene (5 bases). Per the germline V gene, CDR1 is KGHSY and CDR2 is FQNENV. V lost 1 base and J lost 3, with 7 bases in between. The CDR3 is 13 amino acids. The variable domain in full, completed from reference TRBV16 and TRBJ2-7, reads GEEVAQTPKHLVRGEGQKAKLYCAPIKGHSYVFWYQQVLKNEFKFLISFQNENVFDETGMPKERFSAKCLPNSPCSLEIQATKLEDSAVYFCASSQLAGYEQYFGPGTRLTVT.

The V and J genes are TRBV19 and TRBJ1-6, with 7 bases fitting TRBD1. The CDR3 runs 13 residues. With 2 bases clipped from V and 9 bases from J, the junction kept 1 base outside the gene matches. Per germline, CDR1 LNHDA and CDR2 SQIVND (reference sequence). DNA for the CDR3: TGTGCCAGTAGTATACAGGGGGTTTCACCCCTCCACTTT. Encoded protein: CASSIQGVSPLHF.

The chain uses TRBV7-9 and TRBJ1-2; no firm D call. The CDR3 contains 12 residues. Trimming removed 4 bases at V and 4 bases at J, with 7 bases between. Germline loops: CDR1 SEHNR, CDR2 FQNEAQ (reference sequence). CDR3 in DNA: TGTGCCAGCAGCTCCGATAGCTATGGCTACACCTTC. Protein product: CASSSDSYGYTF.

The rearrangement uses TRBV13 and TRBJ2-3; the match to TRBD2 covers 11 bases. The CDR3 extends over 16 amino acids. The trim removed 0 bases at V and 1 base at J, leaving 0 bases unmatched. Germline values: CDR1 PRHDT, CDR2 FYEKMQ (reference sequence). The CDR3 loop is CASSLGLAGGTDTQYF. The CDR3 DNA is TGTGCCAGCAGCTTAGGACTAGCGGGGGGCACAGATACGCAGTATTTT.

V gene TRBV28 combines with J gene TRBJ2-6; weak D call: TRBD1 (6 bases). V was shortened by 3 bases and J by 3 bases, with 9 bases between the two germline ends. Germline CDR1 MDHEN, CDR2 SYDVKM. CDR3 length: 15 amino acids. The CDR3, as DNA: TGTGCCAGCAGTTTCGCAGGGGTTGGGGCCAACGTCCTGACTTTC. Encoded protein: CASSFAGVGANVLTF.

The J gene is TRBJ2-1, the V gene TRBV5-4; 10 bases are shared with TRBD1. Germline CDR1 SGHNT, CDR2 YYREEE (reference sequence). CDR3 length: 15 amino acids. The trim removed 6 bases at V and 4 bases at J, leaving 7 bases unmatched. The CDR3: CASTLGQGEYNEQFF. The CDR3 coding sequence is TGTGCCAGCACTCTAGGACAGGGGGAATACAATGAGCAGTTCTTC.

The chain recombines TRBV5-6 with TRBJ2-1; D call uncertain. The CDR3 loop spans 16 amino acids. Germline V gives CDR1 SGHDT, CDR2 YYEEEE. V lost 0 bases to trimming and J lost 4 bases, with 14 bases between them. DNA for the CDR3: TGTGCCAGCAGCTTGGACCCATCCACTACATACAATGAGCAGTTCTTC. It is translated as CASSLDPSTTYNEQFF.

This clone was observed a single time. The CDR3 sequence is CASSLASGRTDTQYF. DNA of the CDR3: TGTGCCAGCAGCCTGGCAAGTGGTCGCACAGATACGCAGTATTTT. V gene TRBV7-7 combines with J gene TRBJ2-3; D not certain. Germline V gives CDR1 SSHAT, CDR2 FNYEAQ (reference sequence). With 5 bases removed from V and 1 base from J, the gap between germline ends came to 13 bases. The CDR3 is 15 residues long.

The chain carries TRBV9 and TRBJ1-4; the match to TRBD1 covers 11 bases. V lost 4 bases to trimming and J lost 7 bases; unmatched junction nucleotides: 6. This CDR3 comprises 15 residues. CDR1 SGDLS and CDR2 YYNGEE come from the germline V gene. The CDR3 coding sequence is TGTGCCAGCAGCTTCCGGGACAGGGGGTTTGAAAAACTGTTTTTT. It translates to CASSFRDRGFEKLFF.